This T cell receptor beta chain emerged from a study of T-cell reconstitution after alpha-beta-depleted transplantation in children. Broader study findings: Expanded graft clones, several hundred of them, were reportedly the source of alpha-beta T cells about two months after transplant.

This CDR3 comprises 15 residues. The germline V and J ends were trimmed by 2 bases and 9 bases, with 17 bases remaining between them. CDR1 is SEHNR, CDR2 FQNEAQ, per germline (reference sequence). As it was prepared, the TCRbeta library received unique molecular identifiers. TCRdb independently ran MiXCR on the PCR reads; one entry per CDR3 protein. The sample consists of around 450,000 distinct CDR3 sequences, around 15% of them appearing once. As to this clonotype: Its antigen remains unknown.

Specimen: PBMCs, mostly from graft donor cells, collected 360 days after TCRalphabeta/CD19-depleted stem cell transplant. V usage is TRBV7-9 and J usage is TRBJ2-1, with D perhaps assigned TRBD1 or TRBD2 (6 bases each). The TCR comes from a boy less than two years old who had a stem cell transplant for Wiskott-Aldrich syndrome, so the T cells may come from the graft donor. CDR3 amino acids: CASSLKLGGGGEQFF. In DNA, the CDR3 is TGTGCCAGCAGCTTAAAACTAGGGGGAGGAGGTGAGCAGTTCTTC.